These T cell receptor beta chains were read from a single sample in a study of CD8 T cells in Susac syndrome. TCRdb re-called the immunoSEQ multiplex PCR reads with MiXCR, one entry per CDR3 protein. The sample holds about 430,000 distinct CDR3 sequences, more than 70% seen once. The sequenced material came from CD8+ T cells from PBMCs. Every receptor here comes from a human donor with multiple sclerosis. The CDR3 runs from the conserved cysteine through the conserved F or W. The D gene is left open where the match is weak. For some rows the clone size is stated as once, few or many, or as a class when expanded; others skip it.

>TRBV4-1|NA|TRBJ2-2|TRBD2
TGCGCCTCCAGGTTCGGCGGGGGGGCCACCGGGGAGCTGTTTTTT
CASRFGGGATGELFF
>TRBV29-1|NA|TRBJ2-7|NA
TGCAGCGTTGAACTTGACAGTACCTACGAGCAGTACTTC
CSVELDSTYEQYF
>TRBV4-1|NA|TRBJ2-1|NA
TGCGCCAGCAGCCAAGATACGGGAGAGTTAGTCAATGAGCAGTTCTTC
CASSQDTGELVNEQFF
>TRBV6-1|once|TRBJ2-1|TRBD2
TGTGCCAGCAGTCCGCAGGGTGGAATAGGCGGGAGGGCCTGGAACAATGAGCAGTTCTTC
CASSPQGGIGGRAWNNEQFF
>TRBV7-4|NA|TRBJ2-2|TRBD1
TGTGCCAGCAGCCCTAGACAGGGGCCCTTCGAGTCCGGGGAGCTGTTTTTT
CASSPRQGPFESGELFF
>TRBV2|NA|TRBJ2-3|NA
TGTGCCAGCAGTGAAGACATACGCACAGATACGCAGTATTTT
CASSEDIRTDTQYF
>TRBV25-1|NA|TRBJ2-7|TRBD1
TGTGCCAGCAGTGGGGACAGGGGCCACGAGCAGTACTTC
CASSGDRGHEQYF
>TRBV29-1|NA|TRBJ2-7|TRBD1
TGCAGCGTTACGGGACAGGGAGTCTACGAGCAGTACTTC
CSVTGQGVYEQYF
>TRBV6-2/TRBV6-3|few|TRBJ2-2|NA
TGTGCCAGCAGTTACGACTCGAACACCGGGGAGCTGTTTTTT
CASSYDSNTGELFF
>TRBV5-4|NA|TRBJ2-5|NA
TGTGCCAGCAGCCCTCATCAGGAAGCACCCGGGGAGACCCAGTACTTC
CASSPHQEAPGETQYF
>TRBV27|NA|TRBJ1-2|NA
TGTGCCAGCAGTTTCCAGGGGACTCACTATGGCTACACCTTC
CASSFQGTHYGYTF
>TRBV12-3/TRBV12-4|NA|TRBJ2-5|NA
TGTGCCAGCAGCCGACTGGAGAACAACCAAGAGACCCAGTACTTC
CASSRLENNQETQYF
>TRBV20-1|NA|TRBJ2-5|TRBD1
TGCAGTGCTAAGACAGGGGGGACCCAAGAGACCCAGTACTTC
CSAKTGGTQETQYF
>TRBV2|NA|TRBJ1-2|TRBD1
TGTGCCAGCAGTCCCGGGACAGGGGAGCCCAGGGTCCATGGCTACACCTTC
CASSPGTGEPRVHGYTF